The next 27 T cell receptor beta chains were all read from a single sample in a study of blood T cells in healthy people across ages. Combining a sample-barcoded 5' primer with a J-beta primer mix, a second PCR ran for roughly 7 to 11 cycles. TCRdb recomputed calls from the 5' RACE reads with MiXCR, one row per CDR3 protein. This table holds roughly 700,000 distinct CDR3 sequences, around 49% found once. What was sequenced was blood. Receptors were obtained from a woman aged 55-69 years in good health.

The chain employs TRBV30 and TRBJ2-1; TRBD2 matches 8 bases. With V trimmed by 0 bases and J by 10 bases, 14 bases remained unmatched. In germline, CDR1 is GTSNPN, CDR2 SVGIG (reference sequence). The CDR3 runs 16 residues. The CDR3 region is CAWSVRGSGTSGEQFF. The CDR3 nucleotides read TGTGCCTGGAGTGTACGAGGTAGCGGGACCTCGGGGGAGCAGTTCTTC.

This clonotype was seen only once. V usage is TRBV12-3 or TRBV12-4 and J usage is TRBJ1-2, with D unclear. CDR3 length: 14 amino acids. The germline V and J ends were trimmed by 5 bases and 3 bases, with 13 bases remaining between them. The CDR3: CASSASGVYYGYTF. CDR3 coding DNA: TGTGCCAGCAGTGCCTCTGGCGTGTACTATGGCTACACCTTC.

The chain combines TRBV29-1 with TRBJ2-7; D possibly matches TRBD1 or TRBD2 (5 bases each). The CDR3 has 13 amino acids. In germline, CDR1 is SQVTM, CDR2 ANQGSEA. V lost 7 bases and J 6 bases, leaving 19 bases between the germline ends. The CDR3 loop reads CSGGSMGGGEQYF. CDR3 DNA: TGCAGCGGTGGCTCGATGGGTGGGGGCGAGCAGTACTTC.

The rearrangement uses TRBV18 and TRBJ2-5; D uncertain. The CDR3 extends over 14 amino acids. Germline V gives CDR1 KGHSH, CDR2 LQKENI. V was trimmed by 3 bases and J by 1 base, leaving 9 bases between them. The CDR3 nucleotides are TGTGCCAGCTCACCGGAGTCAGTCCAAGAGACCCAGTACTTC. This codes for CASSPESVQETQYF.

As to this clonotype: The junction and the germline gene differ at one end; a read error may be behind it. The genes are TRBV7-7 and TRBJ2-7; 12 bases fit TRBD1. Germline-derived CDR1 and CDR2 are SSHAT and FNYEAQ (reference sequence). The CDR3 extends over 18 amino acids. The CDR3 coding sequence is TGTGCTAGCAGCCCCCATCCCGCCGGGACAGGGGGCGCGTACGAGCAGTACTTC. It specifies CASSPHPAGTGGAYEQYF. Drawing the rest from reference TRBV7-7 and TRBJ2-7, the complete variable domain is GAGVSQSPRYKVTKRGQDVTLRCDPISSHATLYWYQQALGQGPEFLTYFNYEAQPDKSGLPSDRFSAERPEGSISTLTIQRTEQRDSAMYRCASSPHPAGTGGAYEQYFGPGTRLTVT.

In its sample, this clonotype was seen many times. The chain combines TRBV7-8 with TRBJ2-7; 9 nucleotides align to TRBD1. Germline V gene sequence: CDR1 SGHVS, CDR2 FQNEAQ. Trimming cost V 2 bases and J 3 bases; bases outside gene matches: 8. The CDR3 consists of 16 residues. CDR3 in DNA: TGTGCCAGCAGCTTAAGGACAGGGGTTTCGGGCTACGAGCAGTACTTC. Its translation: CASSLRTGVSGYEQYF.

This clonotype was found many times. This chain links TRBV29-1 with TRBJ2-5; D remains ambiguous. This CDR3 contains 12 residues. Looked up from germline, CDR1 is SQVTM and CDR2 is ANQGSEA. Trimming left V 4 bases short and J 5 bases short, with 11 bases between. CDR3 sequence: CSVVGRWETQYF. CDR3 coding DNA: TGCAGCGTTGTGGGAAGATGGGAGACCCAGTACTTC.

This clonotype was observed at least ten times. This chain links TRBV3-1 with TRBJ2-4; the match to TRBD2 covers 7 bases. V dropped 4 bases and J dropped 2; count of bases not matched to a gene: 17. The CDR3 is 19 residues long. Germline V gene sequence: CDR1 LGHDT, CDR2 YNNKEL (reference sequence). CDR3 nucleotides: TGTGCCAGCAGCCCCGTTTGGGGGGAGGGCGGGAGAACCAAAAACATTCAGTACTTC. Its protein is CASSPVWGEGGRTKNIQYF.

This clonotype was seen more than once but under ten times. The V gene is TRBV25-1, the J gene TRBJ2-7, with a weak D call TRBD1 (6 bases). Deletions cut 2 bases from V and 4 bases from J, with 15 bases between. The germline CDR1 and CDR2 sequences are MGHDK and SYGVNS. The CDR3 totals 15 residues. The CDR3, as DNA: TGTGCCAGCAGTGAAGGGGGCAGAGGCCGATACGAGCAGTACTTC. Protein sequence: CASSEGGRGRYEQYF.

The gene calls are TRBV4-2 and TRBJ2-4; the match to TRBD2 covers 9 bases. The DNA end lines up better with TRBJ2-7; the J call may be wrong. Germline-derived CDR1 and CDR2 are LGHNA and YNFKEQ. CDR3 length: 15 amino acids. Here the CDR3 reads CASSQGLAVNYEQYF. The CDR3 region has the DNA TGTGCCAGCAGCCAAGGACTAGCGGTTAACTACGAGCAGTACTTC.

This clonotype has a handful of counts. CDR3 in amino acids: CSAPLGTEEKLFF. The CDR3 bases are TGCAGTGCTCCCCTGGGAACAGAAGAAAAACTGTTTTTT. The rearrangement uses TRBV20-1 and TRBJ1-4; no clear D gene. The V gene's germline CDR1 is DFQATT and CDR2 SNEGSKA (reference sequence). The CDR3 is 13 amino acids. Trimming took 5 bases from V and 8 from J, leaving 15 bases between them.

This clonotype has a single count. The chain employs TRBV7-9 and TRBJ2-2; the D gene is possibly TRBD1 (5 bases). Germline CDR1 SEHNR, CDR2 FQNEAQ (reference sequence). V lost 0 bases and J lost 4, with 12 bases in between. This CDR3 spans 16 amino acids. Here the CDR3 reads CASSLALTVGTGELFF. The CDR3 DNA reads TGTGCCAGCAGCTTAGCGTTGACAGTCGGCACCGGGGAGCTGTTTTTT.

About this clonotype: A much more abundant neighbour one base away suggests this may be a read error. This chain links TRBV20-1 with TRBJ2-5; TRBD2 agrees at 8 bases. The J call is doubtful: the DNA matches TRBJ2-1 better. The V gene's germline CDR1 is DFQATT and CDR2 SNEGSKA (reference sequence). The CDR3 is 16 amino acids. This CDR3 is CSARGAAGANQETQFF. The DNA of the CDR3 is TGCAGTGCTAGAGGAGCAGCGGGAGCCAACCAAGAGACCCAGTTCTTC.

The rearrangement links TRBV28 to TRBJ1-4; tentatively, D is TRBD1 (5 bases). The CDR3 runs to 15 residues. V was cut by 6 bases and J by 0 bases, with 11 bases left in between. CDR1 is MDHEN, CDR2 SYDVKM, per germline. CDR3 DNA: TGTGCCAGCAGGCAGGGCAGCGCAACTAATGAAAAACTGTTTTTT. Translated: CASRQGSATNEKLFF.

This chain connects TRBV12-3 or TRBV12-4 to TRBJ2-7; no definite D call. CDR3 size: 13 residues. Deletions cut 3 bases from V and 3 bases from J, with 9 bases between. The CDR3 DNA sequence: TGTGCCAGCAGTTTTCAGTCTTACTACGAGCAGTACTTC. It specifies CASSFQSYYEQYF.

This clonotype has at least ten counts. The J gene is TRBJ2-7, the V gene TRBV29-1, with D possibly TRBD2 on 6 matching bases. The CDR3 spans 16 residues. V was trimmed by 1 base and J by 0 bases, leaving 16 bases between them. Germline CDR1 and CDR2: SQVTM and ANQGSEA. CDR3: CSVEGPRDSSSYEQYF. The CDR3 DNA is TGCAGCGTTGAAGGGCCCAGGGACTCAAGCTCCTACGAGCAGTACTTC.

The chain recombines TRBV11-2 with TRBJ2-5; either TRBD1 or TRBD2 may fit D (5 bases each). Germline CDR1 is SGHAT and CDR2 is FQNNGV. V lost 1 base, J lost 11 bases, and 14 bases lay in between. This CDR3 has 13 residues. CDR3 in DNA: TGTGCCAGCAGCTTAGTAACGGGACCTCTGCAGTACTTC. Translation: CASSLVTGPLQYF. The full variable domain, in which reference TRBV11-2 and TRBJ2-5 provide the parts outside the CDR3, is EAGVAQSPRYKIIEKRQSVAFWCNPISGHATLYWYQQILGQGPKLLIQFQNNGVVDDSQLPKDRFSAERLKGVDSTLKIQPAKLEDSAVYLCASSLVTGPLQYFGPGTRLLVL.

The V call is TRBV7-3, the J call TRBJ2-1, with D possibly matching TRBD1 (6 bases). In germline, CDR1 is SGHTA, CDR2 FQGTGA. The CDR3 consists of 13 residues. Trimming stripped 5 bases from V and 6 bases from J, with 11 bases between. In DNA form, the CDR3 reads TGTGCCAGCAGCGCAGGACAGACCAATGAGCAGTTCTTC. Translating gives CASSAGQTNEQFF.

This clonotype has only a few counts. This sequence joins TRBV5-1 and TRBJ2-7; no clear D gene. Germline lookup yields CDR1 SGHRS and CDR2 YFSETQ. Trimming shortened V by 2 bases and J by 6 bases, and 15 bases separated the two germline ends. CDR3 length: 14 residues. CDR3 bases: TGCGCCAGCAGCTTCACCTCCGAAGGGCGCGAGCAGTACTTC. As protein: CASSFTSEGREQYF.

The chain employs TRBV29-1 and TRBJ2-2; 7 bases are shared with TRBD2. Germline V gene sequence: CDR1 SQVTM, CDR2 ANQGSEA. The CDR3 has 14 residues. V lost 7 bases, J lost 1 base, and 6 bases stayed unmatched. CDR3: CSGALAVNTGELFF. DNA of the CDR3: TGCAGCGGTGCCCTAGCGGTGAACACCGGGGAGCTGTTTTTT.

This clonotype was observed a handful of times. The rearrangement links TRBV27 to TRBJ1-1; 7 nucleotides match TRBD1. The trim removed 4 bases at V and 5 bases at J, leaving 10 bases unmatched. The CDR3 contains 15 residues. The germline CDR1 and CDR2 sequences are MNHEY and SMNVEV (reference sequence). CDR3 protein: CASSSLPGQATEAFF. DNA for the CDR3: TGTGCCAGCAGTTCCCTGCCCGGACAGGCGACTGAAGCTTTCTTT.

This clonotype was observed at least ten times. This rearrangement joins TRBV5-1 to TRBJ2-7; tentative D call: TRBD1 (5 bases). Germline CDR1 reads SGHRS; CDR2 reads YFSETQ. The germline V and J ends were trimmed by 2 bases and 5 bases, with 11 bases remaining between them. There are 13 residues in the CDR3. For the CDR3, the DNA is TGCGCCAGCAGCTTAATTCCAGGGAACGAGCAGTACTTC. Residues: CASSLIPGNEQYF.

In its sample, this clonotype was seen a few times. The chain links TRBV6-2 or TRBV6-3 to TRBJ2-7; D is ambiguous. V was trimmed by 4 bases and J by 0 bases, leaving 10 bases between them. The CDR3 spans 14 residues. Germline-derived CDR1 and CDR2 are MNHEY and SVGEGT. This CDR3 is CASSWHKTSYEQYF. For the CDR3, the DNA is TGTGCCAGCAGTTGGCACAAAACCTCCTACGAGCAGTACTTC.

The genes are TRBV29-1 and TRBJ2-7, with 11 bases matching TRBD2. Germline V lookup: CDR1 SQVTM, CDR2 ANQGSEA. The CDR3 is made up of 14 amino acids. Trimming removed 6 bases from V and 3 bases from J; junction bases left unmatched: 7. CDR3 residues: CSVLRGTSGYEQYF. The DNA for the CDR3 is TGCAGCGTCCTTAGGGGGACTAGCGGCTACGAGCAGTACTTC.

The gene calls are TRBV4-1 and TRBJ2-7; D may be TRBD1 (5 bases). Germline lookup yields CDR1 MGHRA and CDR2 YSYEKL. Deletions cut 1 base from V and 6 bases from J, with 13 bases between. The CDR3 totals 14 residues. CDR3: CASSQGVRVGEQYF. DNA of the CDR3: TGCGCCAGCAGCCAAGGGGTCAGGGTCGGCGAGCAGTACTTC.

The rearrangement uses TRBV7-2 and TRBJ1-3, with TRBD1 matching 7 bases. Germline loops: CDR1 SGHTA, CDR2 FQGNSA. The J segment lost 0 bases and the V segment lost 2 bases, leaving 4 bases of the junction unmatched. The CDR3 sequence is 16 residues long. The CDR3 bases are TGTGCCAGCAGCTTAAGGGGACAGAGCTCTGGAAACACCATATATTTT. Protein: CASSLRGQSSGNTIYF.

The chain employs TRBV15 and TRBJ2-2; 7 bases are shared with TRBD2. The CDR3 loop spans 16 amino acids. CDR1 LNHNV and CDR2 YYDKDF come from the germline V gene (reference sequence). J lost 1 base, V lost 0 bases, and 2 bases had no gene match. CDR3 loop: CATSRDSGRNTGELFF. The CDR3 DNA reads TGTGCCACCAGCAGAGATAGCGGGCGGAACACCGGGGAGCTGTTTTTT.